Included here is one TCR beta chain sequence, with context. Its matching antigen is unknown. These data belong to a study of cytomegalovirus exposure and HLA in healthy donors. Study outcomes and limitations: CMV serostatus was the sole immune exposure information available. The presence/absence work took it that sequencing depth was about the same across donors. Among the sequence variants, a highly shared cluster was likely an artifact of sequencing.

PCR used 60 Vbeta primers and 13 Jbeta primers. TCRdb's table, derived via immunoSEQ multiplex PCR, lists solely in-frame clones and lacks some. The sample carries around 200,000 clones, about 80% recorded once. V shed 2 bases and J shed 2 bases, with 12 bases lying between them. The germline CDR1 and CDR2 sequences are LNHDA and SQIVND (reference sequence). CDR3 length equals 15 residues. The study sampled nominally healthy donors, though unrecorded immune exposures were likely. This receptor was taken from a woman in her thirties or forties in good health and CMV-seronegative. The chain links TRBV19 to TRBJ1-1; possible D gene TRBD1, 6 bases. The sample was PBMCs. The CDR3 sequence: CASSIPGHLNTEAFF. CDR3 in DNA: TGTGCCAGTAGTATACCGGGACACCTTAACACTGAAGCTTTCTTT.